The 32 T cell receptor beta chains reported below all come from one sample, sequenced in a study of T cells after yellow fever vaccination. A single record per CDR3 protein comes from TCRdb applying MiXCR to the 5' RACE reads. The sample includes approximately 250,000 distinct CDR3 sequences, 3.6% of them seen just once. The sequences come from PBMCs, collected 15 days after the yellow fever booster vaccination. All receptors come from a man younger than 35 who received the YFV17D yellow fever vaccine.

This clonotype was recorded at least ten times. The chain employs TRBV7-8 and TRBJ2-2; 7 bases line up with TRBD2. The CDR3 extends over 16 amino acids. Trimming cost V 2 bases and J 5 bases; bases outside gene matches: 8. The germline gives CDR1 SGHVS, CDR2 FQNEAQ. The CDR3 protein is CASSLPREARTGELFF. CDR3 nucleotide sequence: TGTGCCAGCAGCTTACCTCGGGAGGCGAGGACCGGGGAGCTGTTTTTT.

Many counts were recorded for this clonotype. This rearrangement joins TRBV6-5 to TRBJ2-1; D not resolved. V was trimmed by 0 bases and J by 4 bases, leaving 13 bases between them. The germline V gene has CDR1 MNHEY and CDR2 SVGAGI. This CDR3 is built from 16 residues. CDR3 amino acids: CASSYSRRDSYNEQFF. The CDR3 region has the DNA TGTGCCAGCAGTTACTCTAGGAGAGACTCATACAATGAGCAGTTCTTC.

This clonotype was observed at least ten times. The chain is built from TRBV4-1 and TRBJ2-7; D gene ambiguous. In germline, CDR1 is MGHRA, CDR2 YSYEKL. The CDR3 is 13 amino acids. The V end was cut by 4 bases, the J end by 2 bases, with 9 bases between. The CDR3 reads CASSPFPAYEQYV. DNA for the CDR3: TGCGCCAGCAGCCCCTTTCCAGCCTACGAGCAGTACGTC.

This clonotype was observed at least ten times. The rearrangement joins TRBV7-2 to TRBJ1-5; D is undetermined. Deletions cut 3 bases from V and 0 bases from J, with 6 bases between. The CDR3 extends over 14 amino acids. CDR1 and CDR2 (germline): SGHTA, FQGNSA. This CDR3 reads CASSFLVSNQPQHF. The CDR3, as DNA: TGTGCCAGCAGCTTTTTGGTTAGCAATCAGCCCCAGCATTTT.

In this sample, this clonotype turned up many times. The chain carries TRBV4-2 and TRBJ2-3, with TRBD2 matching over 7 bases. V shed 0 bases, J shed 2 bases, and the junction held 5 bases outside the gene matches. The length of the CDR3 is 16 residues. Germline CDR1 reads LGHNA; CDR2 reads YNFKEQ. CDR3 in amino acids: CASSQEGGSYTDTQYF. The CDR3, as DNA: TGTGCCAGCAGCCAAGAAGGCGGGAGCTACACAGATACGCAGTATTTT.

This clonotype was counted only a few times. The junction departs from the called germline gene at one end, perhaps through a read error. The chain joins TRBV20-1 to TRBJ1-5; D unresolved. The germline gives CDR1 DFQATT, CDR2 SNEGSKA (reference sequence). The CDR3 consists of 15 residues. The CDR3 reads CSARVADKINQAQHF. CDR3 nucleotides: TGCAGTGCTAGAGTGGCAGACAAAATTAATCAGGCCCAGCATTTT.

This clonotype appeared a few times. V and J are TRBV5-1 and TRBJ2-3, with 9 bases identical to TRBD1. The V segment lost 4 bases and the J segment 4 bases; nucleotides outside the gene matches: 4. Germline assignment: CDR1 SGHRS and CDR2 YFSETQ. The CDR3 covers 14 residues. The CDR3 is CASSRDRVPDTQYF. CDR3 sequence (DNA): TGCGCCAGCAGCCGGGACAGGGTCCCAGATACGCAGTATTTT.

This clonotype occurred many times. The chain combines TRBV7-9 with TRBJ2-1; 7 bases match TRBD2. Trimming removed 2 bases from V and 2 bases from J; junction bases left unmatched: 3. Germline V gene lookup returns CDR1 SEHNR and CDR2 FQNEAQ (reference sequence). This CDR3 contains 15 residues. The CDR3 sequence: CASSLFAGAYNEQFF. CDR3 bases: TGTGCCAGCAGCTTATTCGCGGGGGCCTACAATGAGCAGTTCTTC.

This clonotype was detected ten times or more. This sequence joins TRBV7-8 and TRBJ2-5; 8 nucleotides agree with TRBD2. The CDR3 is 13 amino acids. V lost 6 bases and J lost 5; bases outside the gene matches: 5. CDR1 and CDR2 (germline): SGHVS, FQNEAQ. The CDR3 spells CASRVAGPETQYF. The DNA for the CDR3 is TGTGCCAGCAGGGTAGCGGGGCCGGAGACCCAGTACTTC.

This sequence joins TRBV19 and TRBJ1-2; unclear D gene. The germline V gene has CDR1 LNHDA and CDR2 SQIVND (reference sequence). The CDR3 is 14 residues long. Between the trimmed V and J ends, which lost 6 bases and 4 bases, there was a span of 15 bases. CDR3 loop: CASRDGLTAYGYTF. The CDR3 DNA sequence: TGTGCCAGTAGGGATGGACTGACCGCCTATGGCTACACCTTC.

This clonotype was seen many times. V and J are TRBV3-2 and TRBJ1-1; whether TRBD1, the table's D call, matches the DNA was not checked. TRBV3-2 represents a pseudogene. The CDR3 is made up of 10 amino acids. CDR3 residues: CASMARRAFF. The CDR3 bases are TGTGCCAGCATGGCCCGGCGGGCTTTCTTT.

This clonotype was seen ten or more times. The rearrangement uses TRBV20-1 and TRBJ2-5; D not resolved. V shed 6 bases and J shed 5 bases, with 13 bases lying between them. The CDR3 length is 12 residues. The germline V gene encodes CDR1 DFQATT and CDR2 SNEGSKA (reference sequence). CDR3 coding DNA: TGCAGTGCGAAAGGGCTATGGGAGACCCAGTACTTC. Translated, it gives CSAKGLWETQYF.

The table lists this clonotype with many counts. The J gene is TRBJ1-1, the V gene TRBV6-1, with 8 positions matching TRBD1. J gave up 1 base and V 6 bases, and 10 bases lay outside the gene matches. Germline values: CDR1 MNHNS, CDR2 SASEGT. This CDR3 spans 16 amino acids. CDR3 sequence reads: CASRVGTGRENTEAFF. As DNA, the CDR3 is TGTGCCAGCAGGGTTGGGACAGGCCGGGAGAACACTGAAGCTTTCTTT.

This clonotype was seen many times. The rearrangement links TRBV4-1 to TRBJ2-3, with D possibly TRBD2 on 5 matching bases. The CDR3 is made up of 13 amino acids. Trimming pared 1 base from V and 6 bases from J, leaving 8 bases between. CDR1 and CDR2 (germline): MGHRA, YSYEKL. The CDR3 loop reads CASSQVGGDTQYF. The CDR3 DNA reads TGCGCCAGCAGCCAAGTCGGCGGGGATACGCAGTATTTT.

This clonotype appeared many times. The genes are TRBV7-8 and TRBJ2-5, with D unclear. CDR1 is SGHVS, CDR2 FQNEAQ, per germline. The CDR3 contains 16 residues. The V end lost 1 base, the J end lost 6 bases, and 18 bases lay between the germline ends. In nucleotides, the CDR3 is TGTGCCAGCAGCTTAGTACAACTACCCCTACAACAGACCCAGTACTTC. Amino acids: CASSLVQLPLQQTQYF.

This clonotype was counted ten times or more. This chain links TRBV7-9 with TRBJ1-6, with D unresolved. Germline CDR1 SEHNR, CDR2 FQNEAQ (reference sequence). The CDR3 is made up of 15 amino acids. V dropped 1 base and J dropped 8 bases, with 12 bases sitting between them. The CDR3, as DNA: TGTGCCAGCAGCTTAGTTGGTGGAGATCATTCACCCCTCCACTTT. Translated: CASSLVGGDHSPLHF.

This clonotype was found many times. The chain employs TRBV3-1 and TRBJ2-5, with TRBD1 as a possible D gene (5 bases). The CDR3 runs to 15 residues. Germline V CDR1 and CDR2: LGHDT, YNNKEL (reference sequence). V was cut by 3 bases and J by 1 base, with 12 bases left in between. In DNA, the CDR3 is TGTGCCAGCAGCCAGGCAGGACACCTCCAAGAGACCCAGTACTTC. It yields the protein CASSQAGHLQETQYF.

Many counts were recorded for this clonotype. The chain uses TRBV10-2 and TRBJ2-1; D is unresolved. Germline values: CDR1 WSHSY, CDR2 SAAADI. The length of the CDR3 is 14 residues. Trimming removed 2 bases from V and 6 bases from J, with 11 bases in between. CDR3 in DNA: TGCGCCAGCAGTGAGCAGACATCCCCCAATGAGCAGTTCTTC. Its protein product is CASSEQTSPNEQFF.

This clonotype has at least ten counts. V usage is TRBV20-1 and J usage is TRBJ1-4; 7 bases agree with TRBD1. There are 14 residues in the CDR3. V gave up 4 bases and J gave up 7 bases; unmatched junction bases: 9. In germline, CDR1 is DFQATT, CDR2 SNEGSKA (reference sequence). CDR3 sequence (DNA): TGCAGTGCTATTTCGAGACAGGGCATTGAAAAACTGTTTTTT. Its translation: CSAISRQGIEKLFF.

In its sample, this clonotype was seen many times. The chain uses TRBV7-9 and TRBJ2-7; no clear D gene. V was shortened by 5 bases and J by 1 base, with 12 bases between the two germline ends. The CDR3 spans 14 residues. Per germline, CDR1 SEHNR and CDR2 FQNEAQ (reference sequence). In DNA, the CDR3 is TGTGCCAGCAGCGTCTGGACCTCGTCCTACGAGCAGTACTTC. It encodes CASSVWTSSYEQYF.

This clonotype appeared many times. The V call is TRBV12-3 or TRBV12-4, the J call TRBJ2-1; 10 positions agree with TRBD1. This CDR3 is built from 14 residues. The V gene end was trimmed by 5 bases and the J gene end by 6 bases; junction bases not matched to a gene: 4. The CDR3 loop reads CASSPGQGLNEQFF. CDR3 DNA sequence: TGTGCCAGCAGTCCGGGACAGGGGCTCAATGAGCAGTTCTTC.

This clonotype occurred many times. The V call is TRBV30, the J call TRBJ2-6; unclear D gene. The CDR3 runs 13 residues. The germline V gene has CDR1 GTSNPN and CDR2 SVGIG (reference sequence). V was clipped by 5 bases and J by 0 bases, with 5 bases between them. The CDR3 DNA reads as TGTGCCTGGGATTTCTCTGGGGCCAACGTCCTGACTTTC. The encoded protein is CAWDFSGANVLTF.

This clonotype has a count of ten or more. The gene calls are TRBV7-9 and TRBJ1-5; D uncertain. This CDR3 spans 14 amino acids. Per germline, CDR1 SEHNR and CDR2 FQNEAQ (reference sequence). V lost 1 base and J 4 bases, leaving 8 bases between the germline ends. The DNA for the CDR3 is TGTGCCAGCAGCTTAGGGTTTTCAAATCAGCCCCAGCATTTT. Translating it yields CASSLGFSNQPQHF.

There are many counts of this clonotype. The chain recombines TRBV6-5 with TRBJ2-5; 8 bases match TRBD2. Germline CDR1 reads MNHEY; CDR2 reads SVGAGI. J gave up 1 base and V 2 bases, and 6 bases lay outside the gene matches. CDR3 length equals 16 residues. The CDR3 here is CASSYAASGFQETQYF. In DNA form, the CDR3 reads TGTGCCAGCAGTTACGCGGCTAGCGGGTTCCAAGAGACCCAGTACTTC.

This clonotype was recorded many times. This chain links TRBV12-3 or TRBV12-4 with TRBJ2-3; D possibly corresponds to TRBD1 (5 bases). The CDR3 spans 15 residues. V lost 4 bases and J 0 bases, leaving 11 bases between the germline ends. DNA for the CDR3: TGTGCCAGCAGTTCACCACAGGCGAGCACAGATACGCAGTATTTT. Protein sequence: CASSSPQASTDTQYF.

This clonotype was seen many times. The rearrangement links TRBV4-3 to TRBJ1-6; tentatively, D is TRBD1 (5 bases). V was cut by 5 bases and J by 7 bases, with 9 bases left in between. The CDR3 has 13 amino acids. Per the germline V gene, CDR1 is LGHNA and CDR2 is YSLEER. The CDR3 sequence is CASSAHRNSPLHF. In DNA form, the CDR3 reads TGCGCCAGCAGCGCCCACAGGAATTCACCCCTCCACTTT.

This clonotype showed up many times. CDR3 sequence reads: CASSSGTAGELFF. CDR3 bases: TGTGCCAGCTCGTCCGGGACCGCAGGGGAGCTGTTTTTT. The chain recombines TRBV18 with TRBJ2-2, with D perhaps TRBD1 or TRBD2 (5 bases each). With 6 bases removed from V and 8 bases from J, the gap between germline ends came to 13 bases. Germline V gene data show CDR1 as KGHSH and CDR2 as LQKENI. This CDR3 spans 13 amino acids.

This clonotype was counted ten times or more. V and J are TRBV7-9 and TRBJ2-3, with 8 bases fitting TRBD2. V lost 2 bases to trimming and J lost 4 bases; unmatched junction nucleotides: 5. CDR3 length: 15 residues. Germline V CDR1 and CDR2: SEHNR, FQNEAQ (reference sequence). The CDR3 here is CASSLYGGAADTQYF. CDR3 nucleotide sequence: TGTGCCAGCAGCTTATACGGGGGGGCCGCAGATACGCAGTATTTT.

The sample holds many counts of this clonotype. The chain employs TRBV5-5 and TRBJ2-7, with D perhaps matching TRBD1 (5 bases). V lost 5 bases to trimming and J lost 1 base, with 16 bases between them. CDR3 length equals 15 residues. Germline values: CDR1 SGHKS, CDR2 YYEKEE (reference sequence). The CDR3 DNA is TGTGCCAGCAGTCCACCTCGGACAAATTCCTACGAGCAGTACTTC. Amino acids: CASSPPRTNSYEQYF.

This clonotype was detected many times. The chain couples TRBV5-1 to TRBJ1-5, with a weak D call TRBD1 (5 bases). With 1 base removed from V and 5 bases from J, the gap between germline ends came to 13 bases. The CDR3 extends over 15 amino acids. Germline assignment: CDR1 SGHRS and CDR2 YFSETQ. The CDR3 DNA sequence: TGCGCCAGCAGCTTGTTAGGGGTGCCCGATCAGCCCCAGCATTTT. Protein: CASSLLGVPDQPQHF.

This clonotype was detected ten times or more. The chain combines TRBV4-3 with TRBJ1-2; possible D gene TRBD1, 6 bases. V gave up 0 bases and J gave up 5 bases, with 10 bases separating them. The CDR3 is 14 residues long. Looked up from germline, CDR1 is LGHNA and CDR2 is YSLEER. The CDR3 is CASSQDRTVYGYTF. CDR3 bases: TGCGCCAGCAGCCAAGATCGGACAGTTTATGGCTACACCTTC.

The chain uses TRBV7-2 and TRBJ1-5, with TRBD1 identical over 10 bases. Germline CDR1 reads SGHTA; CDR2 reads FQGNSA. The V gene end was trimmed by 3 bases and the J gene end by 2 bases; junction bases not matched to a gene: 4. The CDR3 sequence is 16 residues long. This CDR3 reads CASSLETGGGNQPQHF. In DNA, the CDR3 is TGTGCCAGCAGCTTGGAGACAGGGGGCGGCAATCAGCCCCAGCATTTT.